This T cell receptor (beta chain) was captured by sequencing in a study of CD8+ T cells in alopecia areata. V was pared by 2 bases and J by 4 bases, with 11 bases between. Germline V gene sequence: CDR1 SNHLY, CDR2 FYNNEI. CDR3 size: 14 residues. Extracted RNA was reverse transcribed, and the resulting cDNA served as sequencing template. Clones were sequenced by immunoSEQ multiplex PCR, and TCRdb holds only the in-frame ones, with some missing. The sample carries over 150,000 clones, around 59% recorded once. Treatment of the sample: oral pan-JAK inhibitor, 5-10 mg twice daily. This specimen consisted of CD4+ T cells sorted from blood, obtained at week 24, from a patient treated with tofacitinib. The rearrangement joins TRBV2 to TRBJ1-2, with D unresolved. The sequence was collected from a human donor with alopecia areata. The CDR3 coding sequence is TGTGCCAGCAGTGAATTGGACGGTCCCTATGGCTACACCTTC. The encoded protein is CASSELDGPYGYTF.